These 7 T cell receptor beta chains originate from one sample sequenced in a study of T cell responses to AZD1222 COVID-19 vaccine. Some clones are missing from TCRdb's copy, which holds only in-frame ones; the method was immunoSEQ multiplex PCR. The data contain roughly 200,000 clones, just under 95% of them singletons. The source was peripheral blood, collected 28 days after the second dose of the MenACWY control vaccine. The source is an adult who received the MenACWY meningococcal vaccine as a control.

The CDR3 nucleotides are TGTGCCAGCAGTCTGACTAGCGGGGGGTTAGGGGAGCTGTTTTTT. Translating gives CASSLTSGGLGELFF. The V and J genes are TRBV2 and TRBJ2-2; TRBD2 matches at 13 bases. Germline V gene lookup returns CDR1 SNHLY and CDR2 FYNNEI. There are 15 residues in the CDR3. Losses at the gene ends were 5 bases for V and 8 bases for J; bases not matched to a gene: 5. Drawing the rest from reference TRBV2 and TRBJ2-2, the complete variable domain is EPEVTQTPSHQVTQMGQEVILRCVPISNHLYFYWYRQILGQKVEFLVSFYNNEISEKSEIFDDQFSVERPDGSNFTLKIRSTKLEDSAMYFCASSLTSGGLGELFFGEGSRLTVL.

The chain carries TRBV6-6 and TRBJ1-2, with a possible D match to TRBD1 (5 bases). V dropped 4 bases and J dropped 10 bases, with 19 bases sitting between them. Germline CDR1 and CDR2: MNHNY and SVGAGI (reference sequence). This CDR3 region has 14 residues. The CDR3, as DNA: TGTGCCAGCAGTTCTGACTACGGAAGGGGTACCTACACCTTC. Its translation: CASSSDYGRGTYTF.

The chain has TRBV7-9 and TRBJ1-1; D possibly corresponds to TRBD1 (6 bases). Germline V gene data show CDR1 as SEHNR and CDR2 as FQNEAQ (reference sequence). Trimming took off 8 bases at V and 5 bases at J, with 15 bases between the two ends. The CDR3 extends over 13 amino acids. CDR3 amino acids: CASALGGGTEAFF. The CDR3 DNA reads as TGTGCCAGCGCCCTTGGGGGCGGGACTGAAGCTTTCTTT.

The chain links TRBV5-1 to TRBJ1-1; no reliable D call. V was pared by 3 bases and J by 4 bases, with 4 bases between. The CDR3 has 11 residues. The V gene's germline CDR1 is SGHRS and CDR2 YFSETQ. CDR3 coding DNA: TGCGCCAGCAGCTCGGCCACTGAAGCTTTCTTT. Protein sequence: CASSSATEAFF.

The genes are TRBV15 and TRBJ2-1; 10 nucleotides match TRBD2. The J segment lost 4 bases and the V segment lost 2 bases, leaving 8 bases of the junction unmatched. Germline V gene sequence: CDR1 LNHNV, CDR2 YYDKDF (reference sequence). This CDR3 region has 17 residues. The CDR3 reads CATSRLIAGGLYNEQFF. The CDR3 DNA follows: TGTGCCACCAGCAGACTGATAGCGGGGGGACTTTACAATGAGCAGTTCTTC.

The chain combines TRBV5-1 with TRBJ1-6; 10 nucleotides agree with TRBD1. The germline CDR1 and CDR2 sequences are SGHRS and YFSETQ. The CDR3 loop spans 14 amino acids. The V and J ends lost 7 bases and 7 bases, in that order; junction bases with no gene match: 5. The CDR3 DNA is TGCGCCAGCGGGCCGGGACAGGGGAATTCACCCCTCCACTTT. The encoded protein is CASGPGQGNSPLHF.

The chain has TRBV6-5 and TRBJ1-1; TRBD1 is a possible D gene (5 bases). The CDR3 runs 14 residues. Per the germline V gene, CDR1 is MNHEY and CDR2 is SVGAGI. V was shortened by 1 base and J by 4 bases, with 10 bases between the two germline ends. CDR3 sequence: CASSYFREATEAFF. In nucleotides, the CDR3 is TGTGCCAGCAGTTACTTCAGGGAGGCCACTGAAGCTTTCTTT.